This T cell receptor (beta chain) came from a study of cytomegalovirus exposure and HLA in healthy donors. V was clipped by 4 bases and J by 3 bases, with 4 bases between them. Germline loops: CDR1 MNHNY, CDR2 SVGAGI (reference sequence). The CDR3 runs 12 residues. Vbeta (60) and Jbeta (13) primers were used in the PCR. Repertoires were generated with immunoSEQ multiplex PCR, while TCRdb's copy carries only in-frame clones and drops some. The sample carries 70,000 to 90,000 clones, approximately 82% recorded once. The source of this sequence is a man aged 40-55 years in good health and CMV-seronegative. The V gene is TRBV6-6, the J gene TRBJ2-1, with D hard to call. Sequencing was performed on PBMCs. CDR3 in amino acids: CASSFLYNEQFF. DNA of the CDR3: TGTGCCAGCAGTTTCCTCTACAATGAGCAGTTCTTC.